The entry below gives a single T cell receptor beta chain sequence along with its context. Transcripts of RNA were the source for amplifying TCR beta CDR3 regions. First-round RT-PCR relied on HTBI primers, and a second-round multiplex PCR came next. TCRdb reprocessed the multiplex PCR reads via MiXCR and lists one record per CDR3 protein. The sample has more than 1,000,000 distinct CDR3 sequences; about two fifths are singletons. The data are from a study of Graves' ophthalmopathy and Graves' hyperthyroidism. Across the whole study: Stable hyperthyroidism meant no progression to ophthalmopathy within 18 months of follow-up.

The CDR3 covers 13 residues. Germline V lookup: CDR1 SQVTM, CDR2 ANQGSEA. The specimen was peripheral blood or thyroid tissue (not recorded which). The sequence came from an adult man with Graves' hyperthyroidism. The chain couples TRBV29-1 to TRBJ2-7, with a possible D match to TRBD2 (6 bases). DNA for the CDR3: TGCAGTGCTAAGGGCGGGAATAACTACGAGCAGTACTTC. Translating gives CSAKGGNNYEQYF.